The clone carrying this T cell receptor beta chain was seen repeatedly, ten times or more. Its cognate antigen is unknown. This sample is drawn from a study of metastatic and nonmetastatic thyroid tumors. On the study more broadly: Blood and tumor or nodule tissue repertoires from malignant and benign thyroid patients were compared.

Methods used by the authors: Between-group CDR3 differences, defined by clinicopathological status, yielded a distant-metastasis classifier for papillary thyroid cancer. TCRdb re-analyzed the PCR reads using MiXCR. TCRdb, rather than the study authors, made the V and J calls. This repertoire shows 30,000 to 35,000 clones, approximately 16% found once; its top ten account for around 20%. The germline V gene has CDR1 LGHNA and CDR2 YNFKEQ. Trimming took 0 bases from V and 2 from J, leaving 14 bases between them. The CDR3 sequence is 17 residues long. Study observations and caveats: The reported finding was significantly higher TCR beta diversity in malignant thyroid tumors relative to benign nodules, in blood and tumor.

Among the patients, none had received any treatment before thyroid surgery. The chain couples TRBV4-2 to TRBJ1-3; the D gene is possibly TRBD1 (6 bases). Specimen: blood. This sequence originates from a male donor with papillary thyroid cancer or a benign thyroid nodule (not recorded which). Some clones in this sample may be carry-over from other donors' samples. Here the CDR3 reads CASSQDFGTTAGNTIYF. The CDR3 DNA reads TGTGCCAGCAGCCAAGATTTTGGGACAACAGCTGGAAACACCATATATTTT.